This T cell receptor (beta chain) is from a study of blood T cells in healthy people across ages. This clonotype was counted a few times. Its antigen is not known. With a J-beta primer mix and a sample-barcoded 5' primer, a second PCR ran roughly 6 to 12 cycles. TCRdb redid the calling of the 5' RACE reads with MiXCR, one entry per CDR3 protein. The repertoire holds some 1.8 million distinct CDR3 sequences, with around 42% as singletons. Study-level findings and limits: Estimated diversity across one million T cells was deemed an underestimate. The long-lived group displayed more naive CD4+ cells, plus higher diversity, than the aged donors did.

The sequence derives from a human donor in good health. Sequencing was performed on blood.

CDR3 sequence reads: CSATRGVRETQYF. DNA of the CDR3: TGCAGCGCCACACGGGGGGTGAGGGAGACCCAGTACTTC. The rearrangement joins TRBV29-1 to TRBJ2-5; the match to TRBD2 covers 7 bases. Germline CDR1 is SQVTM and CDR2 is ANQGSEA. V trimming: 7 bases; J trimming: 5 bases; junction bases outside the gene matches: 10. The CDR3 length is 13 residues.